This TCR beta chain was captured in a study of blood T cell repertoires in COVID-19 (dated by TCRdb to about 2020). Regarding the research as a whole: Samples from collaborators originated in the United States, Italy and Spain and spanned both the acute and convalescent phases of COVID-19. The material from the prospective study consisted of cDNA or gDNA derived from T cells, B-cell-depleted T cells, or PBMCs. The dataset comprised deeply sampled blood TCRbeta repertoires from subjects exposed to, actively infected with, or recovered from COVID-19. The repertoires were released in a freely available public database meant as a resource for research on the immune response to SARS-CoV-2. The samples were drawn from two sources: the first 160 participants of the ongoing ImmuneRACE study, and 950 to 1,500 subjects contributed by 6 global collaborators. Sample metadata almost always included a de-identified subject ID, COVID-19 status, age in years and sex. Where available, HLA class I and class II types were obtained from metadata supplied by the sample provider rather than from assay-based typing.

TCRbeta CDR3 regions were amplified from genomic DNA using the immunoSEQ Assay, a bias-controlled multiplex PCR. The authors' pipeline ran thus. The number of nucleated cells in each sample was estimated by amplification of reference gene primers within the assay. To quantify the absolute abundance of each unique TCRbeta CDR3 rearrangement, sequence reads were collapsed and filtered. Productive Simpson clonality was computed per sample as the square root of Simpson's diversity index over productive rearrangements. As stored in TCRdb, this immuneACCESS dataset retains in-frame rearrangements with V and J assigned. A fraction of the clones does not appear; measured against another copy, unresolved V genes explain less than half of the discrepancy, and the remainder lacks a known reason. V and J calls and clone size are those listed in that table; D and trimming were worked out from the DNA. The sample table lists about 51,000 clones, less than 85% of them with a count of one. The leading ten clones occupy roughly 2.5% of the sample.

Each collaborating institution followed its own protocols to collect whole blood in K2EDTA tubes. For TCRbeta analysis, collaborators shipped samples as frozen whole blood, isolated PBMCs, or DNA extracted from either of those sample types. Comment on this clone: Its binding antigen is unknown. Within one base of it there is no much larger clone, and no base qualities were kept.

The trim is 7 bases for V and 6 bases for J, with a gap of 13 bases between the germline ends. CDR3 length: 12 amino acids, cysteine to phenylalanine. Only CDR3 DNA remains: 36 bases, in frame from the first base. CDR1 and CDR2, per the germline V gene, are MDHEN and SYDVKM. Here is what the overall study found, with its caveats: How much clinical and demographic metadata was included differed by source and by participant, and the metadata was provided uncurated.

The TCR originated in a man in his forties or fifties with acute or convalescent COVID-19. Here the chain combines TRBV28 and TRBJ2-7; a tentative D call is TRBD1 (5 bases match). Input material: peripheral blood. The CDR3: CASTDNVSEQYF. The DNA sequence reads TGTGCCAGCACGGACAATGTCTCCGAGCAGTACTTC.